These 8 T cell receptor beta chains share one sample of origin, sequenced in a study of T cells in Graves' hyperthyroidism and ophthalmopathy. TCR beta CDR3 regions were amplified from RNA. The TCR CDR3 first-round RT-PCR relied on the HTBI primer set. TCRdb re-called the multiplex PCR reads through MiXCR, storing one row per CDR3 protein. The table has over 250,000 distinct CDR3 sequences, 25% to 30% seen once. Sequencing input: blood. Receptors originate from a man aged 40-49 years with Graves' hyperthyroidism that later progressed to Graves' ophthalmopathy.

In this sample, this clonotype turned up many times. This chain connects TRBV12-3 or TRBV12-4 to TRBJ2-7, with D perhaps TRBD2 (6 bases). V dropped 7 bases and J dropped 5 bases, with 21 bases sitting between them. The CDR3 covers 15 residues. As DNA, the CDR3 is TGTGCCAGCACCCACTCAGCAAGAGGGGAGGACGAGCAGTACTTC. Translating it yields CASTHSARGEDEQYF.

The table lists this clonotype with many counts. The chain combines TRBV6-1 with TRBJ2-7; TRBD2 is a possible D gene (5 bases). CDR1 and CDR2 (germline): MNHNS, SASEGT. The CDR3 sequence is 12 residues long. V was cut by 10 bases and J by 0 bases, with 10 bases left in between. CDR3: CATRTGSYEQYF. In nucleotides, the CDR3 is TGTGCCACTAGGACTGGCTCCTACGAGCAGTACTTC.

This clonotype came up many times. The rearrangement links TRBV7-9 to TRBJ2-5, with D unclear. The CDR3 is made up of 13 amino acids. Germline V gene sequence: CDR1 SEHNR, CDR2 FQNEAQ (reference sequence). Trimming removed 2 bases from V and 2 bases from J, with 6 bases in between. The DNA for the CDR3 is TGTGCCAGCAGCTTATCAGGTCAAGAGACCCAGTACTTC. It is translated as CASSLSGQETQYF.

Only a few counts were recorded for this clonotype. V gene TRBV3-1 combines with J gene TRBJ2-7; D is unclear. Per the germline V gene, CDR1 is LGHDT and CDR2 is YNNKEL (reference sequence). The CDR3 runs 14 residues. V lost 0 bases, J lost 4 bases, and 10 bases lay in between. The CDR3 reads CASSQDPPSYEQYF. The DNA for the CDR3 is TGTGCCAGCAGCCAAGATCCCCCCTCTTACGAGCAGTACTTC.

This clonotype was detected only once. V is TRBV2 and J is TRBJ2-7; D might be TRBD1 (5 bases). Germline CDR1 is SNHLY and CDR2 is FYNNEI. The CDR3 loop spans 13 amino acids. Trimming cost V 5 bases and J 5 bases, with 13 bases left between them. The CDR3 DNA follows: TGTGCCAGCAGTAAGGGCAGGGAAAACGAGCAGTACTTC. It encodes CASSKGRENEQYF.

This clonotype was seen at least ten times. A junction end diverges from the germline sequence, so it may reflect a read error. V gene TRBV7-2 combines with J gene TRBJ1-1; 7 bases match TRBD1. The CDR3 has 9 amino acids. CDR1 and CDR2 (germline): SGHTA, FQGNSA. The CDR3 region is CASSIRQGF. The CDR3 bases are TGTGCCAGCAGCATTCGACAGGGCTTT.

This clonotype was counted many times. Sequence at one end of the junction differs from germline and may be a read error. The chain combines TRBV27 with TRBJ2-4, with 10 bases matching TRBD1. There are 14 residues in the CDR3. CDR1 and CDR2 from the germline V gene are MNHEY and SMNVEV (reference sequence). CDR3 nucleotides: TGTGCCAGCGGTTTGCGACAGGGGGCAAACATTCAGTACTTC. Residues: CASGLRQGANIQYF.

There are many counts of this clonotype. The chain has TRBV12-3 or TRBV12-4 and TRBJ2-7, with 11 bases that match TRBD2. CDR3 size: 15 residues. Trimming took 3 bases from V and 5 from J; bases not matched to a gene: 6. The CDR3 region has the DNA TGTGCCAGCAGTTTTCTAGCGGGGGGTGGCGACGAGCAGTACTTC. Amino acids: CASSFLAGGGDEQYF.